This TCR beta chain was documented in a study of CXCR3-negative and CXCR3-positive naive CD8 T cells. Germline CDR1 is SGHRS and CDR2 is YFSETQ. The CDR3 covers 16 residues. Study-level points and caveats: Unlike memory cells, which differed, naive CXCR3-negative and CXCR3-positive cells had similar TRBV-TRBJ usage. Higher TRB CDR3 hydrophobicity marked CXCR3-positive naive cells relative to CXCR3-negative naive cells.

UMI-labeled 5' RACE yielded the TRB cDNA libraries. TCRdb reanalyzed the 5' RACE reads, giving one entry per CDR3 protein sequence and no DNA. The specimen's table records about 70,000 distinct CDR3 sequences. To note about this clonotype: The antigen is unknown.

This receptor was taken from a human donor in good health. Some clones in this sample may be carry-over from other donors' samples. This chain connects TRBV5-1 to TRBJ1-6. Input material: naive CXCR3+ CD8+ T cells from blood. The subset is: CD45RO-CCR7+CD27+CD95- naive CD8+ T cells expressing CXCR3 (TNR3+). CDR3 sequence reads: CASSLGEIAYNSPLHF.